Below, 2 T cell receptor beta chains from the same sample are listed, as sequenced in a study of cytomegalovirus exposure and HLA in healthy donors. 60 Vbeta and 13 Jbeta primers were used in PCR. TCRdb keeps only in-frame clones here, not all; method: immunoSEQ multiplex PCR. Its listing shows 130,000 or so clones. What was sequenced was PBMCs. The receptors shown here come from a woman between 18 and 29 years old in good health and CMV-seronegative.

The chain combines TRBV7-9 with TRBJ1-4; 8 bases are shared with TRBD1. The CDR3 covers 18 residues. Trimming cost V 5 bases and J 2 bases; bases outside gene matches: 13. Per germline, CDR1 SEHNR and CDR2 FQNEAQ (reference sequence). The CDR3 spells CASSPGQGSITTNEKLFF. For the CDR3, the DNA is TGTGCCAGCAGCCCCGGACAGGGATCCATTACGACTAATGAAAAACTGTTTTTT.

The chain couples TRBV19 to TRBJ2-3; D is uncertain. Germline CDR1 reads LNHDA; CDR2 reads SQIVND (reference sequence). The CDR3 contains 14 residues. The germline V and J ends were trimmed by 1 base and 3 bases, with 8 bases remaining between them. CDR3 nucleotides: TGTGCCAGTAGTATAGGGGCCCGGACAGATACGCAGTATTTT. It encodes CASSIGARTDTQYF.